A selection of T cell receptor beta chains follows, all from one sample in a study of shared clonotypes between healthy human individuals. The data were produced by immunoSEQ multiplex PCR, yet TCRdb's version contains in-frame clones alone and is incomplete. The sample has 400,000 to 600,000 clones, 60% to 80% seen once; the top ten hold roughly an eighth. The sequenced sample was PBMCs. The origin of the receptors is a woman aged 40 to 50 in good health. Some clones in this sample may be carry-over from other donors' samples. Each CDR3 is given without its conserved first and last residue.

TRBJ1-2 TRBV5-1 ASSLDRGDYGYT
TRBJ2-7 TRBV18 ASSPRGVNEQY
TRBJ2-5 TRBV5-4 ASSLGSYQETQY
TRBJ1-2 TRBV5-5 ASSRAANYGYT
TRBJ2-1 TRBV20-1 SPTKGNEQF
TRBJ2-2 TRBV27 ASRFPPRAGTTGELF
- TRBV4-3 ASSHRTGDYEQY
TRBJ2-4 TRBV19 ASQGGERDTVLAKNIQY
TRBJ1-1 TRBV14 ASSQNRGRNTEAF
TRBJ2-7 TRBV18 ASSPSYRSLEQY
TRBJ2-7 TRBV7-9 ASSGGTSGVTYEQY
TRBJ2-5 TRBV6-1 AGRQGILETQY
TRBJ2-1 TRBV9 ASSLSIRDNEQF
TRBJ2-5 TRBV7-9 ASSLRRTQETQY
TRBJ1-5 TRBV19 ASAQAGGVDQPQH
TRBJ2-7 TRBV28 ASSSGTGLYSEQY
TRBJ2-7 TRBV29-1 SVGGSSYEQY
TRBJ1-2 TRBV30 AWKFGAGAGGYT
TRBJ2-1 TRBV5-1 ATTGLAGGDEQF
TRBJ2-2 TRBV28 ASRSAGDTGELF
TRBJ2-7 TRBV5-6 ASSFFRLAGGLGDEQY
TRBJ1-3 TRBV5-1 ASSLGTVYSGNTIY
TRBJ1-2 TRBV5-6 ASSTGTVYGYT
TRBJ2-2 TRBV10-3 AMLSGSNTGELF